Below are 16 T cell receptor beta chains sequenced from a single sample in a study of regulatory T cells in long-lasting Graves disease. Sample time point: persistent/refractory GD, antithyroid drugs over 5 years with positive TRAb. PBMCs were the source of the RNA used for TCR sequencing. The TCR beta library used iRepertoire HTBI primers with Arm-PCR amplification of CDR3. One entry per CDR3 protein results from TCRdb running MiXCR on the multiplex PCR reads. The sample holds around 460,000 distinct CDR3 sequences; under 25% are singletons and the top ten take roughly 14%. The sample here was peripheral blood mononuclear cells (PBMCs), taken when the disease was refractory, from a patient treated with antithyroid drugs. The source of these receptors is a female donor with Graves disease.

This clonotype appeared a few times. This chain connects TRBV6-2 or TRBV6-3 to TRBJ1-1; D remains unclear. V was shortened by 7 bases and J by 8 bases, with 14 bases between the two germline ends. Germline V gene sequence: CDR1 MNHEY, CDR2 SVGEGT. The CDR3 covers 12 residues. CDR3 DNA sequence: TGTGCCAGCACCAACGGACCGGTGGAAGCTTTCTTT. This sequence encodes CASTNGPVEAFF.

On this clonotype itself: Possible read error: a much larger clone is one base away. The chain has TRBV6-1 and TRBJ1-4, with D maybe TRBD1 (5 bases). The V end lost 8 bases, the J end lost 6 bases, and 16 bases lay between the germline ends. The germline gives CDR1 MNHNS, CDR2 SASEGT. CDR3 size: 14 residues. The CDR3 spells CASGRTRRHEKLFF. The CDR3 DNA is TGTGCCAGCGGTAGGACAAGGAGGCATGAAAAACTGTTTTTT.

This rearrangement joins TRBV6-5 to TRBJ2-6; weak D call: TRBD2 (6 bases). V was pared by 1 base and J by 0 bases, with 16 bases between. CDR3 length equals 19 residues. Germline V gene data show CDR1 as MNHEY and CDR2 as SVGAGI. The CDR3 nucleotides read TGTGCCAGCAGTTACTATCATGGAGGGGCGAGCTCTGGGGCCAACGTCCTGACTTTC. It is translated as CASSYYHGGASSGANVLTF.

In this sample, this clonotype turned up a few times. This sequence joins TRBV15 and TRBJ1-1; the match to TRBD1 covers 9 bases. CDR1 is LNHNV and CDR2 is YYDKDF in the germline V gene (reference sequence). This CDR3 contains 15 residues. V lost 5 bases and J lost 4; bases outside the gene matches: 8. In nucleotides, the CDR3 is TGTGCCACCAGCGGAACCGGGACAGGGCCCACTGAAGCTTTCTTT. Protein product: CATSGTGTGPTEAFF.

As for this clonotype: This clone may be a read error of a much larger clone one base away. The chain couples TRBV13 to TRBJ1-1; D is uncertain. Germline CDR1 is PRHDT and CDR2 is FYEKMQ (reference sequence). V dropped 4 bases and J dropped 1 base, with 4 bases sitting between them. The CDR3 contains 12 residues. Here the CDR3 reads CASSWQNTEAFF. CDR3 bases: TGTGCCAGCAGCTGGCAGAACACTGAAGCTTTCTTT.

This clonotype was seen a single time. With a much larger clone just one base away, this may be a read error. The J gene is TRBJ1-1, the V gene TRBV29-1; D perhaps matches TRBD1 (5 bases). From germline, CDR1 is SQVTM and CDR2 ANQGSEA. The CDR3 runs 14 residues. V was clipped by 4 bases and J by 0 bases, with 12 bases between them. Here the CDR3 reads CSVGRDAVNTEAFF. The CDR3 DNA is TGCAGCGTTGGGCGGGACGCCGTGAACACTGAAGCTTTCTTT.

Comment on this clonotype: Being one base from a much bigger clone, this may be a read error. This sequence joins TRBV15 and TRBJ2-7, with D perhaps matching TRBD2 (6 bases). Germline-derived CDR1 and CDR2 are LNHNV and YYDKDF (reference sequence). V was clipped by 10 bases and J by 5 bases, with 15 bases between them. The CDR3 extends over 12 amino acids. The chain's CDR3 is CASIPGGNEQYF. The DNA for the CDR3 is TGTGCCAGCATCCCCGGGGGTAACGAGCAGTACTTC.

J is TRBJ2-5 and V is TRBV20-1; 9 bases fit TRBD2. The CDR3 is 14 amino acids. The germline gives CDR1 DFQATT, CDR2 SNEGSKA (reference sequence). J lost 1 base, V lost 5 bases, and 5 bases had no gene match. CDR3 nucleotide sequence: TGCAGTGCTTCAGTAGCGGGGGTCCAAGAGACCCAGTACTTC. This sequence encodes CSASVAGVQETQYF.

This clonotype has only a few counts. This chain uses TRBV6-5 with TRBJ1-1; possible D gene TRBD1, 5 bases. From germline, CDR1 is MNHEY and CDR2 SVGAGI. Trimming removed 2 bases from V and 0 bases from J, with 10 bases in between. The CDR3 has 15 residues. The CDR3 reads CASSYNRLMNTEAFF. The CDR3, as DNA: TGTGCCAGCAGTTACAACAGGCTCATGAACACTGAAGCTTTCTTT.

This clonotype was detected a few times. J is TRBJ2-2 and V is TRBV10-3; D unclear. The CDR3 is 13 amino acids. V was shortened by 4 bases and J by 5 bases, with 8 bases between the two germline ends. Germline V gene data show CDR1 as ENHRY and CDR2 as SYGVKD. In DNA, the CDR3 is TGTGCCATCAGTGTTGAAACAACCGGGGAGCTGTTTTTT. Translated: CAISVETTGELFF.

This clonotype was counted between two and nine times. The V and J genes are TRBV4-3 and TRBJ1-4; the D gene is possibly TRBD1 (5 bases). Between the trimmed V and J ends, which lost 0 bases and 5 bases, there was a span of 7 bases. Germline V lookup: CDR1 LGHNA, CDR2 YSLEER. This CDR3 region has 14 residues. The CDR3 DNA follows: TGCGCCAGCAGCCAAGATTCAGGGAATGAAAAACTGTTTTTT. This translates into CASSQDSGNEKLFF.

This clonotype was observed at least ten times. The rearrangement joins TRBV11-2 to TRBJ1-2, with TRBD1 matching over 11 bases. The CDR3 loop spans 16 amino acids. The germline gives CDR1 SGHAT, CDR2 FQNNGV. Unmatched junction bases numbered 10, after V lost 5 bases and J lost 5 bases. In nucleotides, the CDR3 is TGTGCCAGCAGCACAATCAAGGACAGGGGGCGTTATGGCTACACCTTC. Protein sequence: CASSTIKDRGRYGYTF.

As DNA, the CDR3 is TGTGCCAGCAGCCTACCGGGACAACTTAGGGAAGCTTTCTTT. Translation gives CASSLPGQLREAFF. The chain employs TRBV7-2 and TRBJ1-1; a weak D match, TRBD1 (6 bases). Germline assignment: CDR1 SGHTA and CDR2 FQGNSA. The CDR3 has 14 residues. V lost 5 bases to trimming and J lost 8 bases, with 18 bases between them.

The J gene is TRBJ2-7, the V gene TRBV27, with 13 bases aligning to TRBD2. Germline V gene lookup returns CDR1 MNHEY and CDR2 SMNVEV (reference sequence). V trimming: 6 bases; J trimming: 5 bases; junction bases outside the gene matches: 22. The CDR3 has 20 amino acids. The DNA for the CDR3 is TGTGCCAGCAGGCCCTGGGGGTCCCCACTAGCGGGGGGGCTGGTTGACGAGCAGTACTTC. Translated: CASRPWGSPLAGGLVDEQYF.

The rearrangement links TRBV6-9 to TRBJ2-6; 7 bases line up with TRBD2. Germline V gene lookup returns CDR1 MNHGY and CDR2 SVAAGI. This CDR3 has 19 amino acids. The V segment lost 3 bases and the J segment 0 bases; nucleotides outside the gene matches: 11. The CDR3 DNA sequence: TGTGCCAGCAGTTACGGGTCGGGACTACCGAACTCTGGGGCCAACGTCCTGACTTTC. Translating it yields CASSYGSGLPNSGANVLTF.

Notes on this clonotype: A much larger clonotype is one base distant, so this may be a read error. The chain couples TRBV11-1 to TRBJ2-7; D may be TRBD1 or TRBD2 (5 bases each). The V gene's germline CDR1 is SGHAT and CDR2 FQDESV (reference sequence). This CDR3 region has 14 residues. V gave up 4 bases and J gave up 2 bases, with 12 bases separating them. CDR3 nucleotides: TGTGCCAGCAGCTCCCGGGACGGAGCCTACGAGCAGTACTTC. It encodes CASSSRDGAYEQYF.